Described below is a single T cell receptor beta chain sequence and its context. Its antigen remains unknown. This specimen comes from a study of cytomegalovirus exposure and HLA in healthy donors. Clones were sequenced by immunoSEQ multiplex PCR, and TCRdb holds only the in-frame ones, with some missing. The table lists under 95,000 clones, approximately 95% of them singletons. General study findings and limits: Most TCRs appeared rarely, but some public TCRs recurred in many donors. Cytomegalovirus status was reportedly diagnosed by the classifier with high specificity and sensitivity. Cytomegalovirus association was assigned to 170 or so TCR beta chains.

Among the 110 or so subjects of the validation cohort, separate from the roughly 650-subject first cohort, were the donors. This TCR derives from a woman aged 18-29 years in good health and CMV-seronegative. The sequenced sample was PBMCs.

CDR3 nucleotide sequence: TGTGCCAGTAGTATCAGAGGACAGGCCCAAGAGACCCAGTACTTC. Its protein product is CASSIRGQAQETQYF. This chain joins TRBV19 and TRBJ2-5; 7 nucleotides agree with TRBD1. Germline V CDR1 and CDR2: LNHDA, SQIVND (reference sequence). The V and J ends lost 3 bases and 1 base, in that order; junction bases with no gene match: 5. The CDR3 runs 15 residues.